What follows describes a single T cell receptor (beta chain). At one end the junction does not follow the germline gene, possibly because of a read error. The CDR3 totals 16 residues. CDR1 and CDR2 (germline): SGHRS, YFSETQ. These data come from a study of identical twins. Each CDR3 protein gets one entry after TCRdb re-called the 5' RACE reads with MiXCR. The repertoire includes 550,000 to 700,000 distinct CDR3 sequences, roughly 20% of them detected once, and more than 4% sits in the top ten. This same sample was also taken into another study, of T cells expressing NK-cell markers.

The receptor comes from a woman between 18 and 29 years old in good health. This chain joins TRBV5-1 and TRBJ2-1, with 7 bases identical to TRBD2. The sample was PBMCs. CDR3 residues: CASTLTSPSSYNEQFF. The CDR3 DNA is TGCGCCAGCACCTTGACTAGCCCCAGCTCCTACAATGAGCAGTTCTTC.